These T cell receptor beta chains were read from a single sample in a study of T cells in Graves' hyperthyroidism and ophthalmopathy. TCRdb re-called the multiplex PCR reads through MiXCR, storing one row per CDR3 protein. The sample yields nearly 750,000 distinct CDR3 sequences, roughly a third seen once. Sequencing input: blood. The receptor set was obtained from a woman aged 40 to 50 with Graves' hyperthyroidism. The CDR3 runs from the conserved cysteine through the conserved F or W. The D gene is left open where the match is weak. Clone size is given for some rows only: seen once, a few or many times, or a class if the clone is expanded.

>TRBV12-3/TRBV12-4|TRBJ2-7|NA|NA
CASRTGETPYEQYF
TGTGCCAGCAGGACCGGAGAGACTCCCTACGAGCAGTACTTC
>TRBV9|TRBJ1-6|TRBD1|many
CASSGNQGAGSPLHF
TGTGCCAGCAGCGGTAACCAGGGGGCTGGTTCACCCCTCCACTTT
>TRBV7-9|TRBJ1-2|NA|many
CASSSERGNRESYGYTF
TGTGCCAGCAGCTCCGAAAGGGGGAACAGGGAAAGCTATGGCTACACCTTC
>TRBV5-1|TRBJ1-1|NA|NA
CASSDPYRRPTEAFF
TGCGCCAGCAGCGATCCATACAGGAGGCCCACTGAAGCTTTCTTT
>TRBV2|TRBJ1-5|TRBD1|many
CASSGTGLRPQHF
TGTGCCAGCAGTGGGACAGGCTTGAGGCCCCAGCATTTT
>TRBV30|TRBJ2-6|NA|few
CAWTPILRANVLTF
TGTGCCTGGACCCCTATTCTGCGGGCCAACGTCCTGACTTTC
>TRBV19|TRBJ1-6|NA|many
CASSERARSNSPLHF
TGTGCCAGTAGTGAACGGGCCCGAAGTAATTCACCCCTCCACTTT
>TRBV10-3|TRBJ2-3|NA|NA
CALITASENTDTQYF
TGTGCCCTTATAACGGCTAGCGAGAACACAGATACGCAGTATTTT
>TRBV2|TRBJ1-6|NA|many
CASSEEGVDYSPLHF
TGTGCCAGCAGTGAAGAAGGGGTCGATTATTCACCCCTCCACTTT
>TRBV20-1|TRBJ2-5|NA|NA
CSAGEIDTQYF
TGCAGTGCTGGGGAGATAGATACGCAGTACTTC
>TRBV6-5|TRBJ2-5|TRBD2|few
CASRIGSGGQETQYF
TGTGCCAGCAGGATAGGTAGCGGGGGCCAAGAGACCCAGTACTTC
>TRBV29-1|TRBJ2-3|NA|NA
CSAYMHTQYF
TGCAGCGCCTACATGCATACGCAGTATTTT
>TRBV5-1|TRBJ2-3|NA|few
CASSYGRGSSTDTQYF
TGCGCCAGCAGCTATGGGAGAGGATCTAGCACAGATACGCAGTATTTT
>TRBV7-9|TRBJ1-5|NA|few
CASSWVWGSNQPQHF
TGTGCCAGCAGCTGGGTCTGGGGAAGCAATCAGCCCCAGCATTTT
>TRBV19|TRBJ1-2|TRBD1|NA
CASEQGANGYTF
TGTGCCAGTGAACAGGGGGCGAACGGCTACACCTTC
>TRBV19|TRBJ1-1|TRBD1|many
CASSRDREGSEAFF
TGTGCCAGTAGTAGGGACAGGGAAGGATCCGAAGCTTTCTTT
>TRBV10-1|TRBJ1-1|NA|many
CASSESRSTGNTEAFF
TGCGCCAGCAGTGAGTCCCGGAGTACGGGGAACACTGAAGCTTTCTTT
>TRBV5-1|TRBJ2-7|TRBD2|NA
CASSPTSGGANEQYF
TGCGCCAGCAGCCCGACTAGCGGGGGGGCCAATGAGCAGTACTTC
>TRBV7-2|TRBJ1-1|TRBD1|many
CASTRTGGTEAFF
TGTGCCAGCACCCGGACAGGGGGAACTGAAGCTTTCTTT
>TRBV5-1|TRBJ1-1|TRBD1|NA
CASSWTTGAGGEAFF
TGCGCCAGCAGCTGGACGACAGGGGCGGGGGGTGAAGCTTTCTTT
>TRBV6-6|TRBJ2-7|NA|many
CASSTPDVYEQYF
TGTGCCAGCAGCACACCGGATGTTTACGAGCAGTACTTC
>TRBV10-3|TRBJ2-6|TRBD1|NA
CAIRGTGTSGANVLTF
TGTGCCATCAGAGGGACAGGCACGTCTGGGGCCAACGTCCTGACTTTC
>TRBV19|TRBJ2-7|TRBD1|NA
CASSATGVSYEQYF
TGTGCCAGTAGTGCCACAGGGGTCTCCTACGAGCAGTACTTC
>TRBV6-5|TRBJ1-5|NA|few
CASSSASHGENQPQHF
TGTGCCAGCAGTTCCGCGAGCCACGGGGAAAATCAGCCCCAGCATTTT
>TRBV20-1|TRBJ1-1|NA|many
CSARNGPSTEAFF
TGCAGTGCTAGGAACGGACCGAGCACTGAAGCTTTCTTT
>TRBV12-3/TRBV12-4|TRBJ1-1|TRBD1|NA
CASSNRGRRTEAFF
TGTGCCAGCAGTAACAGGGGGCGGAGAACTGAAGCTTTCTTT
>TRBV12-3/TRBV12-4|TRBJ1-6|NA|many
CASSWGGSSNSPLHF
TGTGCCAGCAGTTGGGGTGGGAGCTCCAATTCACCCCTCCACTTT
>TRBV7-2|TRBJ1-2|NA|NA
CASSLLRTLTENYGYTF
TGTGCCAGCAGCTTACTCCGTACCTTGACAGAAAACTATGGCTACACCTTC
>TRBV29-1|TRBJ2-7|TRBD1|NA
CSVEAGTGDYEQYF
TGCAGCGTTGAGGCCGGGACAGGGGACTACGAGCAGTACTTC
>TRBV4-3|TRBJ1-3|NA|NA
CASTERTGTAADTIYF
TGCGCCAGCACGGAAAGGACCGGGACCGCGGCTGACACCATATATTTT
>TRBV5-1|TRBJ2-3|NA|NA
CASSATRGTDTQYF
TGCGCCAGCAGCGCGACGAGGGGAACAGATACGCAGTATTTT
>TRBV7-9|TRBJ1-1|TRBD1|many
CASSLEQGKANTEAFF
TGTGCCAGCAGCTTAGAACAGGGGAAGGCGAACACTGAAGCTTTCTTT
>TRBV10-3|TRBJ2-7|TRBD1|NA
CAIRSRPGQGYEQYF
TGTGCCATCAGATCCAGACCGGGACAGGGGTACGAGCAGTACTTC
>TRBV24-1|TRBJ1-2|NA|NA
CATWGGGLYGYTF
TGTGCCACCTGGGGGGGTGGCCTCTATGGCTACACCTTC
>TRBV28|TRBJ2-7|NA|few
CASFGAAAEQYF
TGTGCCAGCTTTGGGGCCGCTGCCGAGCAGTACTTC
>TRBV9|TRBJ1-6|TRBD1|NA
CASRVTPGTGNSPLHF
TGTGCCAGCAGGGTCACCCCCGGGACAGGAAATTCACCCCTCCACTTT
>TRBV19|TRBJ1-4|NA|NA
CASSMNRNEKLFF
TGTGCCAGTAGTATGAATAGGAATGAAAAACTGTTTTTT
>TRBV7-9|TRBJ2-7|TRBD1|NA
CASSPGTGIADPYEQYF
TGTGCCAGCAGCCCTGGGACAGGGATAGCGGACCCCTACGAGCAGTACTTC
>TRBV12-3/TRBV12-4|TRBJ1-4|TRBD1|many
CASSPQGRTNEKLFF
TGTGCCAGCAGCCCACAGGGGAGGACTAATGAAAAACTGTTTTTT
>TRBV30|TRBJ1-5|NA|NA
CAWSAEGNQPQHF
TGTGCCTGGAGTGCCGAAGGCAATCAGCCCCAGCATTTT
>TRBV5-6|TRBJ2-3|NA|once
CASSLAAEPSTDTQYF
TGTGCCAGCAGCTTAGCCGCAGAGCCTAGCACAGATACGCAGTATTTT
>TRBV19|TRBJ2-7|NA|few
CALPGPILGNPYEQYF
TGTGCCCTACCCGGCCCCATACTAGGGAACCCCTACGAGCAGTACTTC
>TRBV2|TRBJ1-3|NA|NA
CASSTYGVTGNTIYF
TGTGCCAGCAGCACCTACGGGGTAACTGGAAACACCATATATTTT
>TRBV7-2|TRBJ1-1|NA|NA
CASSQGGLGGTEAFF
TGTGCCAGCAGCCAAGGGGGTTTGGGCGGGACTGAAGCTTTCTTT
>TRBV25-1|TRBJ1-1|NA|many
CASSDIQLMNTEAFF
TGTGCCAGCAGTGATATCCAGCTGATGAACACTGAAGCTTTCTTT